The next 26 T cell receptor beta chains were all read from a single sample in a study of blood T cell repertoires in COVID-19. The table came from immunoSEQ multiplex PCR; TCRdb's copy has only in-frame clones and leaves some out. The table shows approximately 160,000 clones, with under 90% occurring only once. The source material was PBMCs or T cells enriched from blood (not recorded which). These TCRs come from a woman in her forties or fifties who had recovered from COVID-19.

The chain couples TRBV5-5 to TRBJ1-2, with a possible D match to TRBD1 (5 bases). Germline-derived CDR1 and CDR2 are SGHKS and YYEKEE (reference sequence). The V and J ends lost 4 bases and 3 bases respectively, with 10 bases between them. The CDR3 contains 13 residues. CDR3 sequence reads: CASSLEQDYGYTF. The CDR3, as DNA: TGTGCCAGCAGCCTGGAACAGGACTATGGCTACACCTTC.

The chain links TRBV10-3 to TRBJ2-7; no reliable D call. The germline CDR1 and CDR2 sequences are ENHRY and SYGVKD. Trimming shortened V by 6 bases and J by 2 bases, and 11 bases separated the two germline ends. The CDR3 length is 13 residues. The CDR3, as DNA: TGTGCCATCAGCAACAGTGAACCCTACGAGCAGTACTTC. Protein sequence: CAISNSEPYEQYF.

The V gene is TRBV7-2, the J gene TRBJ1-3, with 8 nucleotides matching TRBD1. There are 14 residues in the CDR3. The germline CDR1 and CDR2 sequences are SGHTA and FQGNSA. With 7 bases clipped from V and 6 bases from J, the junction kept 8 bases outside the gene matches. In nucleotides, the CDR3 is TGTGCCAGCACCTCACGACAGGGGTTAAACACCATATATTTT. Amino acid sequence: CASTSRQGLNTIYF.

CDR3 nucleotides: TGTGCCAGCAAGGGGGCCAGGCAAAATAATGAAAAACTGTTTTTT. It specifies CASKGARQNNEKLFF. This chain links TRBV2 with TRBJ1-4; 7 nucleotides agree with TRBD1. With 7 bases clipped from V and 4 bases from J, the junction kept 9 bases outside the gene matches. This CDR3 contains 15 residues. Germline CDR1 is SNHLY and CDR2 is FYNNEI.

The genes are TRBV15 and TRBJ2-7; D possibly corresponds to TRBD1 (5 bases). The CDR3 contains 14 residues. Trimming took 2 bases from V and 3 from J, leaving 11 bases between them. Germline V CDR1 and CDR2: LNHNV, YYDKDF (reference sequence). The CDR3 loop reads CATSRRLQDYEQYF. The CDR3, as DNA: TGTGCCACCAGCAGACGTTTACAGGACTACGAGCAGTACTTC.

CDR3 protein: CASSFGQGGEKLFF. The DNA for the CDR3 is TGTGCCAGCAGCTTCGGACAGGGTGGGGAAAAACTGTTTTTT. V is TRBV7-9 and J is TRBJ1-4, with TRBD1 matching 8 bases. Trimming removed 3 bases from V and 8 bases from J; junction bases left unmatched: 5. Germline lookup yields CDR1 SEHNR and CDR2 FQNEAQ (reference sequence). CDR3 length: 14 residues.

The V gene is TRBV7-3, the J gene TRBJ2-1; TRBD2 agrees at 10 bases. The trim removed 5 bases at V and 6 bases at J, leaving 7 bases unmatched. The CDR3 extends over 15 amino acids. Germline values: CDR1 SGHTA, CDR2 FQGTGA. The CDR3 DNA sequence: TGTGCCAGCAGCCCTGAACTAGCGGGACCCAATGAGCAGTTCTTC. Amino acid sequence: CASSPELAGPNEQFF. Variable domain in full (rest from reference TRBV7-3 and TRBJ2-1): GAGVSQTPSNKVTEKGKYVELRCDPISGHTALYWYRQSLGQGPEFLIYFQGTGAADDSGLPNDRFFAVRPEGSVSTLKIQRTERGDSAVYLCASSPELAGPNEQFFGPGTRLTVL.

The count of this clone is one. V and J are TRBV2 and TRBJ1-4, with 8 bases aligning to TRBD1. Germline CDR1 reads SNHLY; CDR2 reads FYNNEI. The CDR3 loop spans 15 amino acids. Unmatched junction bases numbered 8, after V lost 6 bases and J lost 5 bases. The DNA of the CDR3 is TGTGCCAGCAGATTACAGGGGGTACTCAATGAAAAACTGTTTTTT. Translating gives CASRLQGVLNEKLFF.

The CDR3 protein is CASSPTNLGQETQYF. In nucleotides, the CDR3 is TGTGCCAGCTCACCGACCAACCTCGGGCAAGAGACCCAGTACTTC. The chain recombines TRBV18 with TRBJ2-5; D is uncertain. The CDR3 is 15 residues long. From germline, CDR1 is KGHSH and CDR2 LQKENI. Trimming left V 3 bases short and J 2 bases short, with 13 bases between.

This clone occurred once. The gene calls are TRBV7-2 and TRBJ1-2, with D possibly being TRBD1 (6 bases). Germline V gene sequence: CDR1 SGHTA, CDR2 FQGNSA. The length of the CDR3 is 17 residues. Trimming took off 5 bases at V and 8 bases at J, with 27 bases between the two ends. CDR3 in amino acids: CASSKQGGVGGLKGYTF. CDR3 nucleotide sequence: TGTGCCAGCAGCAAACAGGGAGGGGTAGGGGGGTTAAAGGGCTACACCTTC.

The CDR3 region has the DNA TGTGCCAGCAGCGAGAACGCTGATTCACCCCTCCACTTT. Amino acid sequence: CASSENADSPLHF. The rearrangement links TRBV7-9 to TRBJ1-6; no reliable D call. The CDR3 contains 13 residues. V was cut by 5 bases and J by 8 bases, with 10 bases left in between. CDR1 and CDR2 from the germline V gene are SEHNR and FQNEAQ (reference sequence).

This sequence joins TRBV18 and TRBJ2-3; unclear D gene. Germline V CDR1 and CDR2: KGHSH, LQKENI. Trimming left V 6 bases short and J 1 base short, with 5 bases between. The CDR3 sequence is 12 residues long. The CDR3 sequence is CASSPGTDTQYF. CDR3 sequence (DNA): TGTGCCAGCTCCCCGGGCACAGATACGCAGTATTTT. Full variable domain (outside the CDR3, taken from reference TRBV18 and TRBJ2-3): NAGVMQNPRHLVRRRGQEARLRCSPMKGHSHVYWYRQLPEEGLKFMVYLQKENIIDESGMPKERFSAEFPKEGPSILRIQQVVRGDSAAYFCASSPGTDTQYFGPGTRLTVL.

V gene TRBV7-9 combines with J gene TRBJ1-6, with 9 bases aligning to TRBD1. The CDR3 covers 19 residues. Germline CDR1 and CDR2: SEHNR and FQNEAQ (reference sequence). Trimming cost V 4 bases and J 0 bases; bases outside gene matches: 10. The CDR3 is CASSSRGTGHSSYNSPLHF. In DNA form, the CDR3 reads TGTGCCAGCAGCTCACGTGGGACAGGGCACAGCTCCTATAATTCACCCCTCCACTTT.

The rearrangement links TRBV12-5 to TRBJ1-1, with 10 bases that match TRBD1. The CDR3 is made up of 15 amino acids. After removal of 5 bases from V and 5 bases from J, the junction contained 8 bases not matched to a gene. Germline V CDR1 and CDR2: LGHNT, FRNRAP. CDR3 nucleotide sequence: TGTGCTAGTGGTACCGGACAGGGGGTGGTGACTGAAGCTTTCTTT. Translated: CASGTGQGVVTEAFF. The whole variable domain, filled in from reference TRBV12-5 and TRBJ1-1, reads DARVTQTPRHKVTEMGQEVTMRCQPILGHNTVFWYRQTMMQGLELLAYFRNRAPLDDSGMPKDRFSAEMPDATLATLKIQPSEPRDSAVYFCASGTGQGVVTEAFFGQGTRLTVV.

The chain has TRBV6-5 and TRBJ2-3, with D maybe TRBD2 (6 bases). V gave up 7 bases and J gave up 0 bases, with 14 bases separating them. The CDR3 consists of 15 residues. Germline loops: CDR1 MNHEY, CDR2 SVGAGI. CDR3 sequence: CASTERGLSTDTQYF. DNA of the CDR3: TGTGCCAGCACAGAACGAGGACTAAGCACAGATACGCAGTATTTT.

The rearrangement uses TRBV27 and TRBJ1-1; D is uncertain. Trimming stripped 3 bases from V and 11 bases from J, with 16 bases between. Germline lookup yields CDR1 MNHEY and CDR2 SMNVEV (reference sequence). The CDR3 loop spans 13 amino acids. CDR3 bases: TGTGCCAGCAGTTTCCATCAAGGGAGAGAGGCTTTCTTT. Its translation: CASSFHQGREAFF.

This clone showed up just a few times. This chain joins TRBV5-4 and TRBJ2-3; D unresolved. Germline values: CDR1 SGHNT, CDR2 YYREEE (reference sequence). The V and J ends lost 1 base and 2 bases respectively, with 5 bases between them. The CDR3 extends over 13 amino acids. The CDR3 coding sequence is TGTGCCAGCAGCTTGCTTCCCACAGATACGCAGTATTTT. Residues: CASSLLPTDTQYF. The full variable domain, its missing parts supplied by reference TRBV5-4 and TRBJ2-3, is ETGVTQSPTHLIKTRGQQVTLRCSSQSGHNTVSWYQQALGQGPQFIFQYYREEENGRGNFPPRFSGLQFPNYSSELNVNALELDDSALYLCASSLLPTDTQYFGPGTRLTVL.

The gene calls are TRBV6-2 or TRBV6-3 and TRBJ2-5; 10 bases line up with TRBD2. CDR3 length equals 17 residues. Germline CDR1 and CDR2: MNHEY and SVGEGT. The junction had 14 bases not matched to a gene; V was cut back by 5 bases and J by 5 bases. The CDR3 is CASSLYQGAGGTETQYF. CDR3 DNA sequence: TGTGCCAGCAGTCTATATCAAGGAGCGGGGGGGACGGAGACCCAGTACTTC.

In DNA form, the CDR3 reads TGTGCCAGCAGCTCCCTCTCGAGGAACACTGAAGCTTTCTTT. Translating gives CASSSLSRNTEAFF. The chain uses TRBV7-8 and TRBJ1-1; no clear D gene. Trimming removed 4 bases from V and 1 base from J, with 10 bases in between. Germline V gene lookup returns CDR1 SGHVS and CDR2 FQNEAQ. CDR3 length equals 14 residues. Full variable domain (outside the CDR3, taken from reference TRBV7-8 and TRBJ1-1): GAGVSQSPRYKVAKRGQDVALRCDPISGHVSLFWYQQALGQGPEFLTYFQNEAQLDKSGLPSDRFFAERPEGSVSTLKIQRTQQEDSAVYLCASSSLSRNTEAFFGQGTRLTVV.

This chain joins TRBV23-1 and TRBJ2-3; 11 bases are a match to TRBD2. TRBV23-1 carries the ORF label, with uncertain function. V shed 0 bases, J shed 2 bases, and the junction held 1 base outside the gene matches. There are 16 residues in the CDR3. CDR3 loop: CASSQSSGGDTDTQYF. CDR3 bases: TGCGCCAGCAGTCAATCTAGCGGGGGGGACACAGATACGCAGTATTTT.

This clone showed up just a few times. The rearrangement joins TRBV27 to TRBJ1-2; tentative D call: TRBD1 (5 bases). Germline assignment: CDR1 MNHEY and CDR2 SMNVEV (reference sequence). V was clipped by 4 bases and J by 4 bases, with 19 bases between them. CDR3 length equals 16 residues. CDR3 sequence (DNA): TGTGCCAGCAGTTCCATCGACAGCCCAAGTCTCTATGGCTACACCTTC. Residues: CASSSIDSPSLYGYTF.

The chain carries TRBV4-3 and TRBJ2-5, with unresolved D. V gave up 0 bases and J gave up 7 bases, with 12 bases separating them. Germline V lookup: CDR1 LGHNA, CDR2 YSLEER. This CDR3 is 14 amino acids long. CDR3 in amino acids: CASSQDSDRGTQYF. CDR3 sequence (DNA): TGCGCCAGCAGCCAAGATTCCGACCGAGGGACCCAGTACTTC.

This chain uses TRBV6-1 with TRBJ2-1, with D perhaps matching TRBD2 (5 bases). This CDR3 spans 16 amino acids. V dropped 4 bases and J dropped 5 bases, with 18 bases sitting between them. Germline CDR1 and CDR2: MNHNS and SASEGT. CDR3 bases: TGTGCCAGCAGTGTAAGCCCTATCGGGGTCAACAATGAGCAGTTCTTC. Its protein is CASSVSPIGVNNEQFF.

This clone was seen a single time. The V call is TRBV7-2, the J call TRBJ2-7, with TRBD2 matching 8 bases. Trimming at V came to 6 bases and at J to 4 bases, leaving 8 bases not matched to a gene. CDR1 and CDR2 (germline): SGHTA, FQGNSA. The CDR3 extends over 14 amino acids. CDR3 sequence reads: CASSAYSGEYEQYF. As DNA, the CDR3 is TGTGCCAGCAGTGCGTATAGCGGGGAATACGAGCAGTACTTC. The full variable domain, completed using reference TRBV7-2 and TRBJ2-7, is GAGVSQSPSNKVTEKGKDVELRCDPISGHTALYWYRQSLGQGLEFLIYFQGNSAPDKSGLPSDRFSAERTGGSVSTLTIQRTQQEDSAVYLCASSAYSGEYEQYFGPGTRLTVT.

The gene calls are TRBV4-3 and TRBJ2-4; a weak D match, TRBD2 (6 bases). The CDR3 is 17 residues long. Germline CDR1 LGHNA, CDR2 YSLEER. Trimming stripped 0 bases from V and 1 base from J, with 13 bases between. CDR3: CASSQDLGGWAKNIQYF. DNA for the CDR3: TGCGCCAGCAGCCAAGATTTGGGGGGATGGGCCAAAAACATTCAGTACTTC.

This chain links TRBV6-5 with TRBJ1-4; 10 nucleotides align to TRBD1. The CDR3 consists of 15 residues. Trimming removed 6 bases from V and 7 bases from J; junction bases left unmatched: 8. Germline CDR1 and CDR2: MNHEY and SVGAGI. The CDR3 region is CASRALDRGPEKLFF. In DNA form, the CDR3 reads TGTGCCAGCAGGGCCCTCGACAGGGGGCCTGAAAAACTGTTTTTT.